This TCR beta chain comes out of a study of blood T cell repertoires in COVID-19 (dated by TCRdb to the early 2020s). A note on the overall study: Samples from collaborators originated in the United States, Italy and Spain and spanned both the acute and convalescent phases of COVID-19. The dataset comprised deeply sampled blood TCRbeta repertoires from subjects exposed to, actively infected with, or recovered from COVID-19. Where available, HLA class I and class II types were taken from metadata supplied by the sample provider and were not determined by assay-based typing. Samples came from the ongoing ImmuneRACE study (first 160 participants) plus 1,254 subjects from 6 global collaborators. The repertoires were released in a freely available public database intended as a resource for research on the immune response to SARS-CoV-2. The prospective study material was composed of cDNA or gDNA derived from T cells, B-cell-depleted T cells, or PBMCs. A de-identified subject ID, COVID-19 status, age in years and sex were almost always included in the sample metadata. Summary of the overall study and its limitations: The amount of clinical and demographic metadata varied by source and participant and was provided uncurated.

One collaborating source in Seattle enrolled patients during active infection and followed them longitudinally through the course of disease. The collaborating institutions used their own protocols to collect whole blood in K2EDTA tubes. Collaborator samples were shipped for TCRbeta analysis as frozen whole blood, isolated PBMCs, or DNA extracted from either sample type. The immunoSEQ Assay, a bias-controlled multiplex PCR, was used to amplify TCRbeta CDR3 regions from genomic DNA. The original pipeline was this. Nucleated cell counts per sample were estimated from amplification of reference gene primers within the assay. To quantify the absolute abundance of each unique TCRbeta CDR3 rearrangement, sequence reads were collapsed and filtered. Productive Simpson clonality was computed per sample as the square root of Simpson's diversity index over productive rearrangements. TCRdb obtained this table from immuneACCESS and retained in-frame rearrangements with V and J assigned. These tables miss some clones; where compared with another copy, unresolved V genes account for less than half of the shortfall, and the remainder is unexplained. Clonal size and the V and J genes are those of that table, whereas D and trimming came from the DNA. The table for this sample lists some 140,000 clones; 70% to 85% of them were counted only once. The top ten clones comprise about 0.63% of the sample.

The CDR3 holds 16 amino acids from the cysteine to the phenylalanine. The retained sequence is limited to the CDR3, 48 bases, with the frame set at the first base. As encoded in the germline V gene (reference sequence), CDR1 is SGHKS while CDR2 is YYEKEE. V and J are trimmed by 0 bases and 2 bases, and the gene matches miss 2 bases of the junction. A note on this clone: There is no known antigen for this receptor. No per-base quality is available; no much larger clone lies one base away.

The sample was peripheral blood. This TCR came from a man in his fifties or sixties with COVID-19, enrolled during active disease. The chain is assembled from TRBV5-5 and TRBJ2-1; TRBD1 agrees with 10 junctional bases. The nucleotides read TGTGCCAGCAGCTTGGGCGGGACAGGGGCCTACAATGAGCAGTTCTTC. It specifies CASSLGGTGAYNEQFF. Outside the CDR3, residues come from the reference TRBV5-5 and TRBJ2-1 proteins, so the full variable domain is: DAGVTQSPTHLIKTRGQQVTLRCSPISGHKSVSWYQQVLGQGPQFIFQYYEKEERGRGNFPDRFSARQFPNYSSELNVNALLLGDSALYLCASSLGGTGAYNEQFFGPGTRLTVL.